This TCR beta chain was found in a study of T cell changes during pregnancy in multiple sclerosis. The method was immunoSEQ multiplex PCR; TCRdb's version includes in-frame clones alone and lacks a portion of them. Here the sample spans around 34,000 clones, around nine tenths being singletons. This CDR3 comprises 16 residues. The V end was cut by 1 base, the J end by 0 bases, with 10 bases between. Per the germline V gene, CDR1 is MNHEY and CDR2 is SVGAGI. The sample here was CD8+ T cells from peripheral blood mononuclear cells, taken in the first trimester of pregnancy. The clonotype comes from a female donor with multiple sclerosis, enrolled in a pregnancy study. The chain is built from TRBV6-5 and TRBJ2-1; D not resolved. The CDR3 DNA reads TGTGCCAGCAGTTACTTCGGCGGTAGCTCCTACAATGAGCAGTTCTTC. Its protein product is CASSYFGGSSYNEQFF.